The 11 T cell receptor beta chains below were found in one sample sequenced in a study of T cells after yellow fever vaccination. From the 5' RACE reads, TCRdb called clonotypes with MiXCR, one entry per CDR3 protein. The sample holds 450,000 to 650,000 distinct CDR3 sequences, 20% to 25% seen once. The sample consisted of PBMCs, taken around 3 weeks after the first yellow fever vaccination. Receptor source: a young man who received the YFV17D yellow fever vaccine.

The chain joins TRBV7-2 to TRBJ2-4, with TRBD1 matching over 7 bases. The CDR3 sequence is 13 residues long. V lost 5 bases, J lost 8 bases, and 6 bases stayed unmatched. Germline values: CDR1 SGHTA, CDR2 FQGNSA. DNA for the CDR3: TGTGCCAGCAGCCGCCCGGGACAGTACATTCAGTACTTC. Translation gives CASSRPGQYIQYF.

A few counts support this clonotype. The genes are TRBV28 and TRBJ1-5; TRBD1 is a possible D gene (6 bases). This CDR3 has 13 amino acids. Per germline, CDR1 MDHEN and CDR2 SYDVKM. Trimming stripped 6 bases from V and 6 bases from J, with 12 bases between. The CDR3 loop is CASRRGGRQPQHF. In nucleotides, the CDR3 is TGTGCCAGCAGACGAGGGGGGCGTCAGCCCCAGCATTTT.

The V call is TRBV9, the J call TRBJ1-4; D might be TRBD1 (5 bases). The CDR3 consists of 15 residues. V lost 0 bases, J lost 4 bases, and 10 bases lay in between. Germline V gene lookup returns CDR1 SGDLS and CDR2 YYNGEE. This CDR3 reads CASSVDVQVNEKLFF. The CDR3 DNA follows: TGTGCCAGCAGCGTAGACGTACAGGTTAATGAAAAACTGTTTTTT.

This clonotype was counted between two and nine times. This rearrangement joins TRBV7-8 to TRBJ2-5; 11 bases fit TRBD2. In germline, CDR1 is SGHVS, CDR2 FQNEAQ. The ends lost 5 bases at V and 5 bases at J; junction bases unmatched: 10. The length of the CDR3 is 16 residues. CDR3 nucleotides: TGTGCCAGCAGCACCTGGACTAGCGGGTTCGGTGAGACCCAGTACTTC. It yields the protein CASSTWTSGFGETQYF.

The V and J genes are TRBV7-9 and TRBJ1-1; 10 nucleotides match TRBD1. The CDR3 spans 16 residues. Germline CDR1 and CDR2: SEHNR and FQNEAQ (reference sequence). The J segment lost 5 bases and the V segment lost 5 bases, leaving 11 bases of the junction unmatched. Here the CDR3 reads CASSVHGTGERTEAFF. The CDR3 DNA reads as TGTGCCAGCAGCGTACACGGGACAGGGGAACGAACTGAAGCTTTCTTT.

This chain uses TRBV7-9 with TRBJ2-5, with 9 bases aligning to TRBD1. The germline gives CDR1 SEHNR, CDR2 FQNEAQ (reference sequence). V was clipped by 2 bases and J by 5 bases; unmatched bases: 9. CDR3 size: 16 residues. The CDR3, as DNA: TGTGCCAGCAGCTTAATAAGCACAGGGGGCGTGGAGACCCAGTACTTC. Translated: CASSLISTGGVETQYF.

In this sample, this clonotype turned up many times. V is TRBV5-1 and J is TRBJ2-3, with D possibly matching TRBD2 (7 bases). Trimming cost V 3 bases and J 5 bases, with 13 bases left between them. Germline V gene sequence: CDR1 SGHRS, CDR2 YFSETQ. The CDR3 runs 14 residues. CDR3 coding DNA: TGCGCCAGCAGCTGGGGGGGCAGTGGAGATACGCAGTATTTT. Translating gives CASSWGGSGDTQYF.

The chain employs TRBV28 and TRBJ2-7; TRBD1 is a possible D gene (6 bases). Looked up from germline, CDR1 is MDHEN and CDR2 is SYDVKM. The V end was cut by 3 bases, the J end by 5 bases, with 11 bases between. The CDR3 is 13 amino acids. DNA of the CDR3: TGTGCCAGCAGTTTGACAGGTTCTCACGAGCAGTACGTC. Protein product: CASSLTGSHEQYV.

This clonotype was picked up many times. The V gene is TRBV10-3, the J gene TRBJ1-2, with a weak D call TRBD1 (6 bases). V was trimmed by 6 bases and J by 4 bases, leaving 15 bases between them. The germline gives CDR1 ENHRY, CDR2 SYGVKD. This CDR3 comprises 14 residues. CDR3 sequence: CAIRNREHGYGYTF. DNA of the CDR3: TGTGCCATCAGAAACAGGGAGCACGGCTATGGCTACACCTTC.

This clonotype was seen a few times. The rearrangement joins TRBV30 to TRBJ2-7, with 10 bases that match TRBD1. The germline V gene has CDR1 GTSNPN and CDR2 SVGIG (reference sequence). With 3 bases clipped from V and 5 bases from J, the junction kept 4 bases outside the gene matches. CDR3 length: 13 amino acids. The CDR3 DNA is TGTGCCTGGAGCCCCGACAGGGGGCACGAGCAGTACTTC. Protein product: CAWSPDRGHEQYF. Full variable domain (missing parts from reference TRBV30 and TRBJ2-7): SQTIHQWPATLVQPVGSPLSLECTVEGTSNPNLYWYRQAAGRGLQLLFYSVGIGQISSEVPQNLSASRPQDRQFILSSKKLLLSDSGFYLCAWSPDRGHEQYFGPGTRLTVT.

This clonotype has just a few counts. The chain joins TRBV5-1 to TRBJ2-5; D remains ambiguous. V was cut by 4 bases and J by 3 bases, with 10 bases left in between. This CDR3 region has 13 residues. Looked up from germline, CDR1 is SGHRS and CDR2 is YFSETQ. CDR3 DNA sequence: TGCGCCAGCAGCGGTCCCACCGAAGAGACCCAGTACTTC. Protein sequence: CASSGPTEETQYF. The full variable domain, completed using reference TRBV5-1 and TRBJ2-5, is KAGVTQTPRYLIKTRGQQVTLSCSPISGHRSVSWYQQTPGQGLQFLFEYFSETQRNKGNFPGRFSGRQFSNSRSEMNVSTLELGDSALYLCASSGPTEETQYFGPGTRLLVL.